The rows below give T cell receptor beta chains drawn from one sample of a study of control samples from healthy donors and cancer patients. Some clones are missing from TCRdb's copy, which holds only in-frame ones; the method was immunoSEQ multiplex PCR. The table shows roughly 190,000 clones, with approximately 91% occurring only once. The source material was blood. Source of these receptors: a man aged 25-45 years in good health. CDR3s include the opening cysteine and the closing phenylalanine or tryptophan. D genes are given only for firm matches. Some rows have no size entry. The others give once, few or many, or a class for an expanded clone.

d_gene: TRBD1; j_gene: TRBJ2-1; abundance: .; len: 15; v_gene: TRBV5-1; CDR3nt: TGCGCCAGCAGCTACGCAGGGGGCTCCTACAATGAGCAGTTCTTC; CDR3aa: CASSYAGGSYNEQFF
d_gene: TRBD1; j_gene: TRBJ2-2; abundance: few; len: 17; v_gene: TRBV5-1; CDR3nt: TGCGCCAGCAGCTTGGGGGACAGACGTTCGAACACCGGGGAGCTGTTTTTT; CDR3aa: CASSLGDRRSNTGELFF
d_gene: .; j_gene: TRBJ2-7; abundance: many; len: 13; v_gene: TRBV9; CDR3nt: TGTGCCAGCAGCGCGGACAGTTCATACGAGCAGTACTTC; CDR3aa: CASSADSSYEQYF
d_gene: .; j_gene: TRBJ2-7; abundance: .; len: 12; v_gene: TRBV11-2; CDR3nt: TGTGCCAGCAGCTTTCAGGGCTACGAGCAGTACTTC; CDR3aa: CASSFQGYEQYF
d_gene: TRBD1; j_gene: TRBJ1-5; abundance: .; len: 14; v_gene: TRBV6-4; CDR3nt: TGTGCCAGCAGTGCCCGGACAGGGGAGCAGCCCCAGCATTTT; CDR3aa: CASSARTGEQPQHF
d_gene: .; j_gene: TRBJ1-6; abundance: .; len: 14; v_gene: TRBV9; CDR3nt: TGTGCCAGCAGCGCGGCCCCTACGGGTTCACCCCTCCACTTT; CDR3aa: CASSAAPTGSPLHF
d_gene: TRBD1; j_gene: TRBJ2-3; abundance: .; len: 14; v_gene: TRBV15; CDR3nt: TGTGCCACCAGCCCGGGACAGGACACAGATACGCAGTATTTT; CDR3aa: CATSPGQDTDTQYF
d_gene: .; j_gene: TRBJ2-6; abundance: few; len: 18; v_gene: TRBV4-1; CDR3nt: TGCGCCAGCAGCCAAACATCCCACGCCTGGTCTGGGGCCAACGTCCTGACTTTC; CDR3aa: CASSQTSHAWSGANVLTF
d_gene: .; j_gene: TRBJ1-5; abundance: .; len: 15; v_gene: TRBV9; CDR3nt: TGTGCCAGCAGCGTAGGGGACTATAGCAATCAGCCCCAGCATTTT; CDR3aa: CASSVGDYSNQPQHF
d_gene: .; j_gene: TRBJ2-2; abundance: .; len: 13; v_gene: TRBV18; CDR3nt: TGTGCCAGCTCGAGACCCTGGGGCGGGGAGCTGTTTTTT; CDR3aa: CASSRPWGGELFF
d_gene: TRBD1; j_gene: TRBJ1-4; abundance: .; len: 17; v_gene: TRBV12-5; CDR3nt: TGTGCTAGTGGTTTTCTGACAGGGGATCTAAGGGAAAAAAAACTGTTTTTT; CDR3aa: CASGFLTGDLREKKLFF
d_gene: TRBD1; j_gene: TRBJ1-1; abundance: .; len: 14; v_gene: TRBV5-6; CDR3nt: TGTGCCAGCAGCTTGCAGGGGGTTACGACTGAAGCTTTCTTT; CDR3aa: CASSLQGVTTEAFF
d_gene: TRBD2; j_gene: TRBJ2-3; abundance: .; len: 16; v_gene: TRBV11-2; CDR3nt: TGTGCCAGCAGCTTAAACAGCGGGGTCGGGGCAGATACGCAGTATTTT; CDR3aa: CASSLNSGVGADTQYF
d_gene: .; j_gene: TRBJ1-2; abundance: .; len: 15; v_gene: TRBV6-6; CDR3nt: TGTGCCAGCAGTTACATCGTCAGGGGAGATGTCGGCTACACCTTC; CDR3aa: CASSYIVRGDVGYTF
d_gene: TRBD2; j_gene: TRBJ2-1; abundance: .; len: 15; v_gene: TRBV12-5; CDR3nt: TGTGCTAGTGGTTTTGGAGCGGGGTGGAACAATGAGCAGTTCTTC; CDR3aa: CASGFGAGWNNEQFF
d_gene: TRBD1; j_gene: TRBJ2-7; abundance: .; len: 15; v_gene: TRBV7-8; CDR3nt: TGTGCCAGCAGCCCTACGACAGGGGGAACCGACGAGCAGTACTTC; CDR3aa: CASSPTTGGTDEQYF
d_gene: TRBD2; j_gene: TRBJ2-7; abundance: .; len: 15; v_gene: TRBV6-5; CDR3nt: TGTGCCAGCAGGAACCCGGGACTAGCGCCCTACGAGCAGTACTTC; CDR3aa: CASRNPGLAPYEQYF
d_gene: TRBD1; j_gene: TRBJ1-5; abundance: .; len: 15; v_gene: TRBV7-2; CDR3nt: TGTGCCAGCAGCTTACAGGGGGGCAGCAATCAGCCCCAGCATTTT; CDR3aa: CASSLQGGSNQPQHF
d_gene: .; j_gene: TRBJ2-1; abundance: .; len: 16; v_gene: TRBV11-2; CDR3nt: TGTGCCAGCAGCTTAGCCTTTTCGGGACTTTACAATGAGCAGTTCTTC; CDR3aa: CASSLAFSGLYNEQFF
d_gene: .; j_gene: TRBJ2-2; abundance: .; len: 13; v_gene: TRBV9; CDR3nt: TGTGCCAGCAGCGTAGTGGGGTCCGGGGAGCTGTTTTTT; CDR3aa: CASSVVGSGELFF
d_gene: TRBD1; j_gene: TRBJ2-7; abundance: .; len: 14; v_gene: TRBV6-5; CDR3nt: TGTGCCAGCAGTTACCGACAGGGCTACTCCGAGCAGTACTTC; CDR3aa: CASSYRQGYSEQYF
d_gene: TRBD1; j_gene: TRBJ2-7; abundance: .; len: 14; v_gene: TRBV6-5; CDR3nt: TGTGCCAGCACCATGACAGGGGGCTCCTACGAGCAATACTTC; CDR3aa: CASTMTGGSYEQYF
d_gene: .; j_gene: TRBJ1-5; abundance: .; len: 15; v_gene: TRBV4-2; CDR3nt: TGTGCCAGCAGCCTAGTACGGGATGGCAATCAGCCCCAGCATTTT; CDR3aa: CASSLVRDGNQPQHF
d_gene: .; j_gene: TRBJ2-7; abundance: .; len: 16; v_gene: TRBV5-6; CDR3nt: TGTGCCAGCAGCTTTACAGGGTTGGTGGGATCCTACGAGCAGTACTTC; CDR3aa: CASSFTGLVGSYEQYF
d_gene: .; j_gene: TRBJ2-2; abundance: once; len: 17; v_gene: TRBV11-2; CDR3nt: TGTGCCAGCAGCTTAACGCTGGAGGGACTGAACACCGGGGAGCTGTTTTTT; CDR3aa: CASSLTLEGLNTGELFF
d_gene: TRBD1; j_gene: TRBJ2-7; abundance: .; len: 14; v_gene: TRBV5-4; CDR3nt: TGTGCCAGCAGCTTTGGACAGGGCGGATCTCCGCAGTACTTC; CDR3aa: CASSFGQGGSPQYF
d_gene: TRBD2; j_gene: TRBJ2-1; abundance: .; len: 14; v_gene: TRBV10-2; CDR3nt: TGCGCCAGCAGGGAGACTAGCGGGGGAGAGTTCAAGTTCTTC; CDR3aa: CASRETSGGEFKFF
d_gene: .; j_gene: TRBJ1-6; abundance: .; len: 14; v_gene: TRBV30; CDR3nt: TGTGCCTGGACCCCGAATGGCAGGCTATCACCCCTCCACTTT; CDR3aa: CAWTPNGRLSPLHF
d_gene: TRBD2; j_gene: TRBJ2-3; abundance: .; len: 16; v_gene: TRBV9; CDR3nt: TGTGCCAGCAGCGCTCCTAGCGGGGCCGGCACAGATACGCAGTATTTT; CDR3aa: CASSAPSGAGTDTQYF
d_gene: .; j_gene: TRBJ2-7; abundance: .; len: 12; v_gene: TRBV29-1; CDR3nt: TGCAGCGTGCACGCGAACTCCTACGAGCAGTACTTC; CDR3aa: CSVHANSYEQYF
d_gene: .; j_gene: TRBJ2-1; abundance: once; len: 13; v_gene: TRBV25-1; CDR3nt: TGTGCCAGCAGTGCCCTACGTAACAATGAGCAGTTCTTC; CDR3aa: CASSALRNNEQFF
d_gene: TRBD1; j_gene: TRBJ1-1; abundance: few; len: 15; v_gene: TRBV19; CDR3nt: TGTGCCACTGTAGGACAGGCGGGCCCGAACACTGAAGCTTTCTTT; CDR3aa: CATVGQAGPNTEAFF
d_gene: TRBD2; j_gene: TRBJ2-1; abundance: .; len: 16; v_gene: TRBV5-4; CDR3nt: TGTGCCAGCAGCCGACTAGCGGGGGGTCAGAACAATGAGCAGTTCTTC; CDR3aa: CASSRLAGGQNNEQFF
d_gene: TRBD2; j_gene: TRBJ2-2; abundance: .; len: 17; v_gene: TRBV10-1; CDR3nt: TGCGCCAGCAGTGAGGAAGCCAGCGGGGGGCGTATGGGGGAGCTGTTTTTT; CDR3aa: CASSEEASGGRMGELFF
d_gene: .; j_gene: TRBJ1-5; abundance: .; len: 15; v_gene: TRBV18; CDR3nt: TGTGCCAGCTCACCCCGGGAGGATAGCAATCAGCCCCAGCATTTT; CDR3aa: CASSPREDSNQPQHF
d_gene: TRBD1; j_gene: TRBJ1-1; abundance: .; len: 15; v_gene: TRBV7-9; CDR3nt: TGTGCCAGCAGCCGAGGGGTAGGCAGGGGGGCTGAAGCTTTCTTT; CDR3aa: CASSRGVGRGAEAFF
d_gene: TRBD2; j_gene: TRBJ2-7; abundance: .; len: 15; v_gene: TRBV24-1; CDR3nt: TGTGCCACCAGTGTAATCAGGACTAGCGACAATGAGCAGTACTTC; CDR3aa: CATSVIRTSDNEQYF
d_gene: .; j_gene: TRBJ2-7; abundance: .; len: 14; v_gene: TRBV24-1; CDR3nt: TGTGCCACCAGTGATTTGCGGGCAGGGGATGAGCAGTACTTC; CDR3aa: CATSDLRAGDEQYF
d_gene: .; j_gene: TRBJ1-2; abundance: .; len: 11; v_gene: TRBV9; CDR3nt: TGTGCCAGCAGAGACGTTCAGGGCTACACCTTC; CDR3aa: CASRDVQGYTF
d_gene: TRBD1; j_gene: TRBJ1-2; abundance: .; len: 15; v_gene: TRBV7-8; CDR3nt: TGTGCCAGCAGCTTAGGGGACAGCGCTAACTATGGCTACACCTTC; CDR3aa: CASSLGDSANYGYTF
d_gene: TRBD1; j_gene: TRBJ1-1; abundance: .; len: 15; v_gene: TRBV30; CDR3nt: TGTGCCTGGGGTCCCGGGACAGGGGGCCGGACTGAAGCTTTCTTT; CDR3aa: CAWGPGTGGRTEAFF
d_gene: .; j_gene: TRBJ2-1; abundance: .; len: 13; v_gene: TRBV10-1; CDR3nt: TGCGCCAGCAGTGGAGGGTCGAGTTATGAGCAGTTCTTC; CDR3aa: CASSGGSSYEQFF
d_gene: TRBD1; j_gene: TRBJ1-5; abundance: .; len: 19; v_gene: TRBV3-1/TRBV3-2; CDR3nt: TGTGCCAGCAGCCAATTAGGGGGGAAGGACAGGGTAATCGATCAGCCCCAGCATTTT; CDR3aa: CASSQLGGKDRVIDQPQHF
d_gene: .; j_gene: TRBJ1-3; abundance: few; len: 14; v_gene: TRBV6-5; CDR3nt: TGTGCCAGCTCAGGGCATAACTCTGGAAACACCATATATTTT; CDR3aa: CASSGHNSGNTIYF
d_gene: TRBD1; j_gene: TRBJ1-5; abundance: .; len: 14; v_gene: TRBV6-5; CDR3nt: TGTGCCAGCAGACAACAGGGGGGGGGTCAGCCCCAGCATTTT; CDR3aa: CASRQQGGGQPQHF
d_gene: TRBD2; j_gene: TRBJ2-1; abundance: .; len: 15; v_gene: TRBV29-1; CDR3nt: TGCAGCGTTGTTAGCGGGGGGGCGATCTACAATGAGCAGTTCTTC; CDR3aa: CSVVSGGAIYNEQFF
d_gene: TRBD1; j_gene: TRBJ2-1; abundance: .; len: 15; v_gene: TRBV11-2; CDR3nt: TGTGCCAGCAGCCACTTGAGACAGGGACACAATGAGCAGTTCTTC; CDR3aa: CASSHLRQGHNEQFF
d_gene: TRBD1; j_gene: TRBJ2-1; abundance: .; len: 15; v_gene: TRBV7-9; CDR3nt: TGTGCCAGCAGCCTGACAGGGGCGATTAACAATGAGCAGTTCTTC; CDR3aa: CASSLTGAINNEQFF
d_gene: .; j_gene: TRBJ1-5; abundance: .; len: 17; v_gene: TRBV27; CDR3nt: TGTGCCAGCAGTTTATCGGATCCGGCCCTATTGAATCAGCCCCAGCATTTT; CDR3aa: CASSLSDPALLNQPQHF
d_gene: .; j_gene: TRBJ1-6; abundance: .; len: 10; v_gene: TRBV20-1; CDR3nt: TGCAGTGTATCCACTTCACCCCTCCACTTT; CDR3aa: CSVSTSPLHF
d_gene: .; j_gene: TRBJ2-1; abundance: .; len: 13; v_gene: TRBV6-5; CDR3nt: TGTGCCATCACCGACCGGGTTTCTAATGAGCAGTTCTTC; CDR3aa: CAITDRVSNEQFF
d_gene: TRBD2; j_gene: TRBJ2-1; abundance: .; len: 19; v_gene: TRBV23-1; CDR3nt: TGCGCCAGCAGTCAATCGGAGACTAGCGGGGGGAGCTCCTACAATGAGCAGTTCTTC; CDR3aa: CASSQSETSGGSSYNEQFF
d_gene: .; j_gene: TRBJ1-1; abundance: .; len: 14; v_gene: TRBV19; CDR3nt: TGTGCCAGTAGTATAGATCCTGGATCCCGTAGGGCTTTCTTT; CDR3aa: CASSIDPGSRRAFF
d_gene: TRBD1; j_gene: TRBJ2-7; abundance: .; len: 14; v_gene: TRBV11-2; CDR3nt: TGTGCCAGCAGCCAACCGGGACAGGGTTACGAGCAGTACTTC; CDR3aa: CASSQPGQGYEQYF
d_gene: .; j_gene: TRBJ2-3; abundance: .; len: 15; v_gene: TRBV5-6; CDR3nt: TGTGCCAGCAGCTTGATGCTAGCCTACACAGATACGCAGTATTTT; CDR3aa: CASSLMLAYTDTQYF
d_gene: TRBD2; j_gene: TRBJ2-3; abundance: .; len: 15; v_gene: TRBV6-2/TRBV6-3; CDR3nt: TGTGCCAGCAGTTCCGGACTAGCGGGCCCAGATACGCAGTATTTT; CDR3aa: CASSSGLAGPDTQYF
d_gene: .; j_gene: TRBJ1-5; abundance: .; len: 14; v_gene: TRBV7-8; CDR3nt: TGTGCCAGCAGCTTTACAGGGTCCGATCAGCCCCAGCATTTT; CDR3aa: CASSFTGSDQPQHF
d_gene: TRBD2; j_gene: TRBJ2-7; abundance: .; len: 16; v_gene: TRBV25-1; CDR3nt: TGTGCCAGCAGTGAAAGTTTAGCGGGGGGAACCTACGAGCAGTACTTC; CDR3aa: CASSESLAGGTYEQYF
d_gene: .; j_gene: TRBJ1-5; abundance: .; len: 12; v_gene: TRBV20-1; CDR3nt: TGCAGTGCTAGTGGGGGCAGTCAGCCCCAGCATTTT; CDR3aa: CSASGGSQPQHF
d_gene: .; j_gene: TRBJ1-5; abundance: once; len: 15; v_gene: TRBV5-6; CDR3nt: TGTGCCAGCAGCGGGGGTCGGGGGGTCAGTCAGCCCCAGCATTTT; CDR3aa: CASSGGRGVSQPQHF